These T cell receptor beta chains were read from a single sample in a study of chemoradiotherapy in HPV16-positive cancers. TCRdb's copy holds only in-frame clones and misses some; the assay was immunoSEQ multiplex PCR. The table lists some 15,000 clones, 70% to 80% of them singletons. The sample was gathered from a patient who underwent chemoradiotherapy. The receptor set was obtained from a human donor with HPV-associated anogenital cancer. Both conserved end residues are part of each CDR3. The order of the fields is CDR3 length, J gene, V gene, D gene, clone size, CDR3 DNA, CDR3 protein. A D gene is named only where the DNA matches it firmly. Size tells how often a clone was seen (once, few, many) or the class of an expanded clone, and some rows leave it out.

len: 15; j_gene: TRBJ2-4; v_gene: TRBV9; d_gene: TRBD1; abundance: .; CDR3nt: TGTGCCAGCAGCGTAGGGACAGGGAGCGCAAACATTCAGTACTTC; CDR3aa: CASSVGTGSANIQYF
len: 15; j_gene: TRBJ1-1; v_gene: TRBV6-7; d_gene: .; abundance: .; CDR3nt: TGTGCCAGCAGTTACCTACAAGCGGGTAACACTGAAGCTTTCTTT; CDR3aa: CASSYLQAGNTEAFF
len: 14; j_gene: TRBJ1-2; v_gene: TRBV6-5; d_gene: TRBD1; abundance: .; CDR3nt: TGTGCCAGCAGAAACTCCGGGACAGGGGCCGGCTACACCTTC; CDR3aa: CASRNSGTGAGYTF
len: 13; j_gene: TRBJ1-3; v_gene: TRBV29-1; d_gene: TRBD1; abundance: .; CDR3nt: TGCAGCGGGGGACAGGGACCGCGAAACACCATATATTTT; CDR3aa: CSGGQGPRNTIYF
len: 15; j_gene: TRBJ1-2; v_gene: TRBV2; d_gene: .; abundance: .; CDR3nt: TGTGCCAGCAGTATTCAGGCCAGGGAGAGATATGGCTACACCTTC; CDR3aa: CASSIQARERYGYTF
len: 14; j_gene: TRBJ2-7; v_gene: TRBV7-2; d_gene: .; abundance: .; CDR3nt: TGTGCCAGTTTACAGGGAAGGGGTTCCTACGAGCAGTACTTC; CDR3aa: CASLQGRGSYEQYF
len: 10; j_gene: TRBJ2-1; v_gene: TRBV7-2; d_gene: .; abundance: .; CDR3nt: TGTGCCAGCGGTTACAATGAGCAGTTCTTC; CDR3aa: CASGYNEQFF
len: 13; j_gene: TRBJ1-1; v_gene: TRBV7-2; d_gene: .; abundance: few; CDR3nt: TGTGCCAGCACACAGAGTTTGAACACTGAAGCTTTCTTT; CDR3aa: CASTQSLNTEAFF
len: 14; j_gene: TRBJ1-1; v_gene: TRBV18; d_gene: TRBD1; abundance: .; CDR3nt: TGTGCCAGCTCCAGGGCAGGGGGGAACACTGAAGCTTTCTTT; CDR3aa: CASSRAGGNTEAFF
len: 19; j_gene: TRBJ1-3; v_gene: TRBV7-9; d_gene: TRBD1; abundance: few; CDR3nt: TGTGCCAGCAGCTTAGCCCTAAGTAAACAGGGGGCGCCGGGAAACACCATATATTTT; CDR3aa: CASSLALSKQGAPGNTIYF
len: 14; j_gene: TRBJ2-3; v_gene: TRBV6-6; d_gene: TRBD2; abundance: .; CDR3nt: TGTGCCAGCAGTAATGGACTAGTGGCAGATACGCAGTATTTT; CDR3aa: CASSNGLVADTQYF
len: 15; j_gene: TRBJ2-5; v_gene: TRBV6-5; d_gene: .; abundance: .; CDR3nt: TGTGCCAGCGGCTCGCGTTGGGACACCCAAGAGACCCAGTACTTC; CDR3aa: CASGSRWDTQETQYF
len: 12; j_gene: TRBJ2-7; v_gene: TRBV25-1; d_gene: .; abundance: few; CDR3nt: TGTGCCAGCAGTGGGGGCGGGGCAGAGCAGTACTTC; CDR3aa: CASSGGGAEQYF
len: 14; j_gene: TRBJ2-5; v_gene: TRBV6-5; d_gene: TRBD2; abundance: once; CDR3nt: TGTGCCAGCAGCTCGGTGGAGGGAGGGGAGACCCAGTACTTC; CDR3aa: CASSSVEGGETQYF
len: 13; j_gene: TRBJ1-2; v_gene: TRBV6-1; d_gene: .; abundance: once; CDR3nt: TGTGCCAGCAGTGAAGAAAACGGCTATGGCTACACCTTC; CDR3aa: CASSEENGYGYTF
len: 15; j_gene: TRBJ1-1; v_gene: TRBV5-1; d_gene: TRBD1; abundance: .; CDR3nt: TGCGCCAGCAGCCGACAGGGGTTATCGAACACTGAAGCTTTCTTT; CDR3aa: CASSRQGLSNTEAFF
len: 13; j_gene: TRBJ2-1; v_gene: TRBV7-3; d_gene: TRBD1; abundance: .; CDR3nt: TGTGCCAGCAGCTTAAACAGGGGCAATGAGCAGTTCTTC; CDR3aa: CASSLNRGNEQFF
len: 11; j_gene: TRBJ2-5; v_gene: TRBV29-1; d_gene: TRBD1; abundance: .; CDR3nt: TGCAGCGCGGGACAGCCAGAGACCCAGTACTTC; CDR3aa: CSAGQPETQYF
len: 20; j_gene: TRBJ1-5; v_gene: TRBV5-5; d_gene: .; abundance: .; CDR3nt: TGTGCCAGCAGCTTGAGGGGAGGTATTTTGGATCCCAGGATCAATCAGCCCCAGCATTTT; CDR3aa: CASSLRGGILDPRINQPQHF
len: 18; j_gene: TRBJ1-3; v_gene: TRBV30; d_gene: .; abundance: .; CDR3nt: TGTGCCTGGTTAGGCAGGGCGGGAGCTCGTTCCTCTGGAAACACCATATATTTT; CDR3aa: CAWLGRAGARSSGNTIYF
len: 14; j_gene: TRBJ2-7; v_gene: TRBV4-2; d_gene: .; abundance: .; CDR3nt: TGTGCCAGCAGCTTTGCGGGACGGTCCTACGAGCAGTACTTC; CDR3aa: CASSFAGRSYEQYF
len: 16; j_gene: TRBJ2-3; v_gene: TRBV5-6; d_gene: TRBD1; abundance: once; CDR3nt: TGTGCCAGCAGCAGCGGGACAGGGAGTAGCACAGATACGCAGTATTTT; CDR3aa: CASSSGTGSSTDTQYF
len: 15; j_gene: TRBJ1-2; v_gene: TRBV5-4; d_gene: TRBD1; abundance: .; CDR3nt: TGTGCCAGCAGCCTAGGAGAGGGACAGATCTATGGCTACACCTTC; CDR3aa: CASSLGEGQIYGYTF
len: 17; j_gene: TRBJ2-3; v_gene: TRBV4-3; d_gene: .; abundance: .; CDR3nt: TGCGCCAGCAGCCAGGCCCCGGGGAGATCGAAGGGGGATACGCAGTATTTT; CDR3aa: CASSQAPGRSKGDTQYF
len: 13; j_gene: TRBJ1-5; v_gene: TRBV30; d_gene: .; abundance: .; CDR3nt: TGTGCCTGGAGTGTAGATTCCAATCAGCCCCAGCATTTT; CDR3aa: CAWSVDSNQPQHF
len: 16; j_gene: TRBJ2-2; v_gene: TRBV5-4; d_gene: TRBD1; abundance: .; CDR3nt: TGTGCCAGCAGCCCCCCTAGACAGGGGAACACCGGGGAGCTGTTTTTT; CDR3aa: CASSPPRQGNTGELFF
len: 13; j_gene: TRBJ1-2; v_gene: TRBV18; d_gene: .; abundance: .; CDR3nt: TGTGCCAGCTCGCCACAGGCTAACTATGGCTACACCTTC; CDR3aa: CASSPQANYGYTF
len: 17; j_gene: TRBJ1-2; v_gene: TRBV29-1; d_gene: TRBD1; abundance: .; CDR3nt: TGCAGCGTTGAATCCCGGGGGGGGGACAGGTCGAGTACTGGCTACACCTTC; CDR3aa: CSVESRGGDRSSTGYTF
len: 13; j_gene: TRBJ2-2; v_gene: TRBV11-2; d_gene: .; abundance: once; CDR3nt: TGTGCCAGCAGCAGCAGTAACACCGGGGAGCTGTTTTTT; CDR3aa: CASSSSNTGELFF
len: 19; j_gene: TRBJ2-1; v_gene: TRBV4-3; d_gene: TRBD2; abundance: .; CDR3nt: TGCGCCAGCAGCCAATTCTCACCTCTAGCGGGGGCCCTCTACAATGAGCAGTTCTTC; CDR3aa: CASSQFSPLAGALYNEQFF
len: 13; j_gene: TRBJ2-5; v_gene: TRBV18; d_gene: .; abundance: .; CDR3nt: TGTGCCAGCTCACGGGACCTCCAAGAGACCCAGTACTTC; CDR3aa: CASSRDLQETQYF
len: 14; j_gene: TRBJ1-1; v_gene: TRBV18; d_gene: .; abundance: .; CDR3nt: TGTGCCAGCATCCGACAGGCAGCGAACACTGAAGCTTTCTTT; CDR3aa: CASIRQAANTEAFF
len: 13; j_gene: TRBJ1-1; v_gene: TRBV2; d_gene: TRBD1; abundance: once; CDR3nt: TGTGCCAGCAGATGGACAGGGAACACTGAAGCTTTCTTT; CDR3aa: CASRWTGNTEAFF
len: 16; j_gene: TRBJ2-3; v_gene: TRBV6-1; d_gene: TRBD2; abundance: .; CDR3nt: TGTGCCAGCAGTGAAATGTGGGGGGGAAGCACAGATACGCAGTATTTT; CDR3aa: CASSEMWGGSTDTQYF
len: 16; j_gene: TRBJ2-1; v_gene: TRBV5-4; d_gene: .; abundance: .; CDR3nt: TGTGCCAGCAGCTTGGTTTCCGGACACCTCTACAATGAGCAGTTCTTC; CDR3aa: CASSLVSGHLYNEQFF
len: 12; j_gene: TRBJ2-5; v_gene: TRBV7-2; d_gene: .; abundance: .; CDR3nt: TGTGCCAGCAGCCTGGATGAGGAGACCCAGTACTTC; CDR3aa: CASSLDEETQYF
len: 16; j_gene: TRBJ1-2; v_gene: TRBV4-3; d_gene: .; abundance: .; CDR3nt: TGCGCCAGCAGCCAAGGCGGGCAGTTAAATAACTATGGCTACACCTTC; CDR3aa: CASSQGGQLNNYGYTF
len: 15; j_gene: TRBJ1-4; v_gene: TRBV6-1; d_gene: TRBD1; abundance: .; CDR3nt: TGTGCCAGCAGTGAACGGGGGACAGTGGGAGAAAAACTGTTTTTT; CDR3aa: CASSERGTVGEKLFF
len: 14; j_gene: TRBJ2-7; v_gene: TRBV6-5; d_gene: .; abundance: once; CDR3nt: TGTGCCAGCAGTTACGGGGTGAACCTCTACGAGCAGTACTTC; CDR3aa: CASSYGVNLYEQYF
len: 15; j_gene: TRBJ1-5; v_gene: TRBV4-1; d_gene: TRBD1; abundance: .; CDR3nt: TGCGCCAGCAGCCAAGGGGGACAGCCGATCCACCCCCAGCATTTT; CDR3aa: CASSQGGQPIHPQHF
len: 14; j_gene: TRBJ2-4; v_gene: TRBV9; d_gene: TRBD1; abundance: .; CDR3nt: TGTGCCAGCAGCGTAGGCACAGGGGGGAACATTCAGTACTTC; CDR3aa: CASSVGTGGNIQYF
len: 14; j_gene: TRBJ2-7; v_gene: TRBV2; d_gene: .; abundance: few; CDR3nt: TGTGCCAGCAGCTTTCGTCGAGCGGGCCACGAGCAGTACTTC; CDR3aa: CASSFRRAGHEQYF
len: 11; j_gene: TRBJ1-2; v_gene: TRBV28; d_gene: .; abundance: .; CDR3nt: TGTGCCAGTTTCTGGCCTTATGGCTACACCTTC; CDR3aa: CASFWPYGYTF
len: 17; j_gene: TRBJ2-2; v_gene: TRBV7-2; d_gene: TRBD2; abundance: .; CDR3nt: TGTGCCAGCCTTCCGGGACTAGCGGGGGGGCGAACCGGGGAGCTGTTTTTT; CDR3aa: CASLPGLAGGRTGELFF
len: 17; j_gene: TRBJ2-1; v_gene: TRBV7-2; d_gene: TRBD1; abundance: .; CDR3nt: TGTGCCAGCAGCTCCTGGGCGACAGGGGGCCGGGACAATGAGCAGTTCTTC; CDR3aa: CASSSWATGGRDNEQFF
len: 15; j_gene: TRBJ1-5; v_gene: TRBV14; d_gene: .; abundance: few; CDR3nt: TGTGCCAGCAGCCAGGGGGGAACCGGCAATCAGCCCCAGCATTTT; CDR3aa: CASSQGGTGNQPQHF
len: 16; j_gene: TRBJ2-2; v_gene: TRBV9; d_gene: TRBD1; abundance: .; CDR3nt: TGTGCCAGCAGCGTAGGGCCGGGACAGGGGGCCGGGGAGCTGTTTTTT; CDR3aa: CASSVGPGQGAGELFF
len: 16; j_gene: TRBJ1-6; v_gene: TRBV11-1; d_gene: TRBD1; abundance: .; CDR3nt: TGTGCCAGCAGCCCCCGGGACAGGGGTCCAAGTTCACCCCTCCACTTT; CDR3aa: CASSPRDRGPSSPLHF
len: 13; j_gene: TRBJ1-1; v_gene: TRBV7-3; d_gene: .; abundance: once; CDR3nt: TGTGCCAGCAGCTTAGGGGTACGCACTGAAGCTTTCTTT; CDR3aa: CASSLGVRTEAFF
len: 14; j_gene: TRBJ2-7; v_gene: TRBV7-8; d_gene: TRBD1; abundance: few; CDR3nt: TGTGCCAGCAGCTTGGGGGCAGGGGGCTACGAGCAGTACTTC; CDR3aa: CASSLGAGGYEQYF
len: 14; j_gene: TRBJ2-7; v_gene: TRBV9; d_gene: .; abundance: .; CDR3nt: TGTGCCAGCAGCGTAGCGGGGGCATCCTACGAGCAGTACTTC; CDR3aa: CASSVAGASYEQYF
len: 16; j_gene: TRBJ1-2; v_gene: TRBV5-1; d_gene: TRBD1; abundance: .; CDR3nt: TGCGCCAGCAGCTTGGAGCAGGGGGCAAGTAACTATGGCTACACCTTC; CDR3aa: CASSLEQGASNYGYTF